The following is a TCR beta chain sequence with its context. Sequenced by immunoSEQ multiplex PCR; TCRdb stores in-frame clones only, minus some. Of roughly 100,000 clones listed, around 90% are singletons. The sample belongs to a study of OX40 agonist ivuxolimab in advanced cancers. Study-wide context: It was ivuxolimab, an agonistic anti-OX40 (CD134) antibody, that patients were treated with. A mean age of about 56 years, range about 20 to 79, was recorded, and approximately 80% were male. Six ivuxolimab dose levels, 0.01 to 10 mg/kg, were given intravenously every 2 weeks. Hepatocellular carcinoma, melanoma, renal cell or head and neck cancer was diagnosed in the dose-escalation patients.

The sequencing used CD4+ or CD8+ T cells sorted from blood, collected in a trial of the OX40 agonist ivuxolimab. The receptor was derived from an adult with an advanced solid tumor such as melanoma, head and neck, liver or kidney cancer.

The CDR3 DNA follows: TGCGCCAGCAGCTTGGAAGCGGGAGGGCAGTTCTTC. Translating gives CASSLEAGGQFF. This chain joins TRBV5-1 and TRBJ2-1, with TRBD2 identical over 9 bases. CDR1 is SGHRS, CDR2 YFSETQ, per germline. After removal of 0 bases from V and 12 bases from J, the junction contained 1 base not matched to a gene. The CDR3 is 12 amino acids.